These 28 T cell receptor beta chains were all obtained from the same sample, sequenced in a study of T cell responses to AZD1222 COVID-19 vaccine. Profiled with immunoSEQ multiplex PCR; TCRdb holds only in-frame clones, not every one. Of 150,000 to 200,000 clones listed, nearly 95% are singletons. The material sequenced was peripheral blood, taken on day 0 of AZD1222 vaccination. All receptors derive from an adult in good health.

The chain is built from TRBV9 and TRBJ1-2; tentatively, D is TRBD1 (6 bases). This CDR3 is 16 amino acids long. Germline V CDR1 and CDR2: SGDLS, YYNGEE. Trimming removed 3 bases from V and 2 bases from J, with 17 bases in between. CDR3 sequence (DNA): TGTGCCAGCAGCGCCGGACAGTCATATTTCAACTATGGCTACACCTTC. Amino acid sequence: CASSAGQSYFNYGYTF.

In this sample, this clone turned up once. The rearrangement links TRBV28 to TRBJ1-4; D is ambiguous. V was trimmed by 2 bases and J by 7 bases, leaving 5 bases between them. Looked up from germline, CDR1 is MDHEN and CDR2 is SYDVKM. The CDR3 totals 12 residues. CDR3 sequence (DNA): TGTGCCAGCAGTTTAGGAGTTGAAAAACTGTTTTTT. The encoded protein is CASSLGVEKLFF.

This sequence joins TRBV13 and TRBJ1-6; TRBD1 matches at 9 bases. CDR1 and CDR2 from the germline V gene are PRHDT and FYEKMQ (reference sequence). The CDR3 is 15 amino acids. Trimming took 0 bases from V and 9 from J; bases not matched to a gene: 3. The CDR3 here is CASSLGRDRASPLHF. The CDR3, as DNA: TGTGCCAGCAGCTTAGGTCGGGACAGGGCTTCACCCCTCCACTTT.

The CDR3, as DNA: TGTGCCAGCAGTTACGAGCCCCAATCCACAGATACGCAGTATTTT. It specifies CASSYEPQSTDTQYF. V gene TRBV6-5 combines with J gene TRBJ2-3; D is uncertain. Per germline, CDR1 MNHEY and CDR2 SVGAGI. The CDR3 spans 15 residues. V was cut by 2 bases and J by 2 bases, with 11 bases left in between.

The rearrangement joins TRBV19 to TRBJ2-2; 7 bases match TRBD2. This CDR3 region has 14 residues. Germline trimming cut 9 bases from V and 2 bases from J; bases unmatched to any gene: 6. In germline, CDR1 is LNHDA, CDR2 SQIVND (reference sequence). Here the CDR3 reads CASRSGVNTGELFF. In nucleotides, the CDR3 is TGTGCCAGCCGCAGCGGGGTCAACACCGGGGAGCTGTTTTTT.

The chain combines TRBV6-5 with TRBJ2-7; D may be TRBD2 (7 bases). V was trimmed by 8 bases and J by 7 bases, leaving 15 bases between them. The germline V gene has CDR1 MNHEY and CDR2 SVGAGI. This CDR3 is built from 12 residues. CDR3 residues: CASSWRGGEQYF. CDR3 DNA: TGTGCCAGCTCCTGGAGGGGGGGAGAGCAGTACTTC.

The V gene is TRBV6-5, the J gene TRBJ1-1; 7 bases line up with TRBD1. V lost 6 bases to trimming and J lost 1 base; unmatched junction nucleotides: 5. Germline loops: CDR1 MNHEY, CDR2 SVGAGI. The length of the CDR3 is 14 residues. CDR3 loop: CASRYPGGNTEAFF. As DNA, the CDR3 is TGTGCCAGCAGGTACCCAGGGGGGAACACTGAAGCTTTCTTT.

The chain carries TRBV3-1 (or the pseudogene TRBV3-2) and TRBJ1-3; 7 bases line up with TRBD1. Trimming cost V 4 bases and J 0 bases; bases outside gene matches: 12. The CDR3 has 18 amino acids. Per the germline V gene, CDR1 is LGHDT and CDR2 is YNNKEL (reference sequence). CDR3 in DNA: TGTGCCAGCAGCCTAGGGACAGTCAATACGGTCTCTGGAAACACCATATATTTT. It encodes CASSLGTVNTVSGNTIYF.

The rearrangement uses TRBV7-9 and TRBJ1-6, with D uncertain. The germline V gene encodes CDR1 SEHNR and CDR2 FQNEAQ (reference sequence). Deletions cut 3 bases from V and 3 bases from J, with 9 bases between. The CDR3 runs 15 residues. CDR3 nucleotide sequence: TGTGCCAGCAGCTTTAACAGCATCTATAATTCACCCCTCCACTTT. Its translation is CASSFNSIYNSPLHF.

This chain links TRBV12-3 or TRBV12-4 with TRBJ1-5, with TRBD1 as a possible D gene (6 bases). Deletions cut 6 bases from V and 7 bases from J, with 13 bases between. CDR3 length equals 13 residues. CDR3 in amino acids: CASRYREGQPQHF. The CDR3 region has the DNA TGTGCCAGCAGATACAGGGAGGGCCAGCCCCAGCATTTT.

The chain couples TRBV2 to TRBJ1-2; D gene unclear. Germline CDR1 and CDR2: SNHLY and FYNNEI. The CDR3 is 13 amino acids. Trimming stripped 2 bases from V and 4 bases from J, with 8 bases between. DNA of the CDR3: TGTGCCAGCAGTGAACAGGTGGGCTATGGCTACACCTTC. This gives the protein CASSEQVGYGYTF.

V usage is TRBV18 and J usage is TRBJ2-4; 8 nucleotides align to TRBD1. V trimming: 3 bases; J trimming: 8 bases; junction bases outside the gene matches: 6. The CDR3 is made up of 14 amino acids. Germline-derived CDR1 and CDR2 are KGHSH and LQKENI. CDR3 in DNA: TGTGCCAGCTCACCTGGACAGGGTGCGGACATTCAGTACTTC. Encoded protein: CASSPGQGADIQYF.

The V gene is TRBV5-4, the J gene TRBJ2-5; tentatively, D is TRBD1 or TRBD2 (5 bases each). The CDR3 sequence is 13 residues long. Per the germline V gene, CDR1 is SGHNT and CDR2 is YYREEE (reference sequence). The V end lost 3 bases, the J end lost 1 base, and 7 bases lay between the germline ends. CDR3 region: CASSSGAQETQYF. The CDR3 bases are TGTGCCAGCAGCTCCGGGGCCCAAGAGACCCAGTACTTC.

The chain joins TRBV5-5 to TRBJ2-6; the D gene is possibly TRBD1 (6 bases). The V gene's germline CDR1 is SGHKS and CDR2 YYEKEE (reference sequence). This CDR3 contains 17 residues. V was shortened by 0 bases and J by 0 bases, with 10 bases between the two germline ends. The CDR3 DNA sequence: TGTGCCAGCAGCTTGGCCAGGGGTAGCTCTGGGGCCAACGTCCTGACTTTC. Translation gives CASSLARGSSGANVLTF. The variable domain in full, completed from reference TRBV5-5 and TRBJ2-6, reads DAGVTQSPTHLIKTRGQQVTLRCSPISGHKSVSWYQQVLGQGPQFIFQYYEKEERGRGNFPDRFSARQFPNYSSELNVNALLLGDSALYLCASSLARGSSGANVLTFGAGSRLTVL.

The CDR3 coding sequence is TGTGCCAGCAGCCCGCCGGGGGTAGAGACCCAGTACTTC. The encoded protein is CASSPPGVETQYF. V gene TRBV5-5 combines with J gene TRBJ2-5, with D possibly being TRBD2 (6 bases). The CDR3 loop spans 13 amino acids. Germline V gives CDR1 SGHKS, CDR2 YYEKEE (reference sequence). V dropped 4 bases and J dropped 4 bases, with 11 bases sitting between them.

This clone showed up just a few times. This sequence joins TRBV19 and TRBJ1-2; 12 nucleotides agree with TRBD1. There are 17 residues in the CDR3. CDR1 is LNHDA and CDR2 is SQIVND in the germline V gene (reference sequence). V shed 4 bases, J shed 7 bases, and the junction held 13 bases outside the gene matches. As DNA, the CDR3 is TGTGCCAGTAGTAGGAACAGTATGGGACAGGGGGCCTTTGGCTACACCTTC. Its protein is CASSRNSMGQGAFGYTF.

The chain combines TRBV19 with TRBJ1-5, with D perhaps matching TRBD1 (5 bases). The CDR3 runs 13 residues. CDR1 is LNHDA, CDR2 SQIVND, per germline (reference sequence). The V end was cut by 3 bases, the J end by 7 bases, with 10 bases between. The CDR3 protein is CASSIQGDQPQHF. CDR3 in DNA: TGTGCCAGTAGTATCCAAGGGGACCAGCCCCAGCATTTT.

The chain joins TRBV5-8 to TRBJ2-2; TRBD2 might be the D (5 bases). Trimming shortened V by 4 bases and J by 4 bases, and 11 bases separated the two germline ends. CDR1 is SGHTS and CDR2 is YDEGEE in the germline V gene. CDR3 length: 14 residues. CDR3 sequence (DNA): TGTGCCAGCAGCATTAGCGTATCCACCGGGGAGCTGTTTTTT. The encoded protein is CASSISVSTGELFF. Complete variable domain (other parts from reference TRBV5-8 and TRBJ2-2): EAGVTQSPTHLIKTRGQQATLRCSPISGHTSVYWYQQALGLGLQFLLWYDEGEERNRGNFPPRFSGRQFPNYSSELNVNALELEDSALYLCASSISVSTGELFFGEGSRLTVL.

The chain couples TRBV6-1 to TRBJ1-5, with D uncertain. Germline V gives CDR1 MNHNS, CDR2 SASEGT. V lost 1 base to trimming and J lost 0 bases, with 7 bases between them. The CDR3 has 15 residues. DNA for the CDR3: TGTGCCAGCAGTGAAGAGGGCCTTAGCAATCAGCCCCAGCATTTT. This gives the protein CASSEEGLSNQPQHF.

This clone was found a few times. This chain connects TRBV7-2 to TRBJ1-5, with 11 bases matching TRBD1. This CDR3 region has 17 residues. CDR1 and CDR2 from the germline V gene are SGHTA and FQGNSA. The V gene end was trimmed by 5 bases and the J gene end by 0 bases; junction bases not matched to a gene: 6. The CDR3 loop is CASSPGQGAHSNQPQHF. In nucleotides, the CDR3 is TGTGCCAGCAGCCCCGGACAGGGGGCCCATAGCAATCAGCCCCAGCATTTT.

The gene calls are TRBV19 and TRBJ1-5, with 8 bases fitting TRBD1. Germline V gene sequence: CDR1 LNHDA, CDR2 SQIVND (reference sequence). The CDR3 covers 14 residues. Trimming removed 7 bases from V and 6 bases from J; junction bases left unmatched: 8. The CDR3 sequence: CASTSRGLGQPQHF. CDR3 bases: TGTGCCAGTACCTCCAGGGGGCTCGGTCAGCCCCAGCATTTT.

V and J are TRBV27 and TRBJ1-1, with a possible D match to TRBD1 (5 bases). The CDR3 is made up of 14 amino acids. Per germline, CDR1 MNHEY and CDR2 SMNVEV (reference sequence). V was trimmed by 7 bases and J by 1 base, leaving 13 bases between them. The CDR3 nucleotides read TGTGCCAGCACCCCATCGAGGGGGAACACTGAAGCTTTCTTT. Protein sequence: CASTPSRGNTEAFF.

The V call is TRBV5-5, the J call TRBJ2-7, with D tentatively TRBD1 or TRBD2 (5 bases each). The length of the CDR3 is 15 residues. Germline CDR1 and CDR2: SGHKS and YYEKEE (reference sequence). The V gene lost 4 bases and the J gene lost 2 bases, with 16 bases spanning the gap. The CDR3 protein is CASSNGLGVPYEQYF. The CDR3 DNA follows: TGTGCCAGCAGCAACGGTTTGGGGGTTCCCTACGAGCAGTACTTC.

V is TRBV19 and J is TRBJ1-1, with D possibly being TRBD1 (5 bases). V was clipped by 7 bases and J by 10 bases, with 22 bases between them. Per germline, CDR1 LNHDA and CDR2 SQIVND (reference sequence). CDR3 size: 14 residues. CDR3 in DNA: TGTGCCAGTAAGGTGGGGTCCAAAAGGGACGTAGCTTTCTTT. This codes for CASKVGSKRDVAFF. The full variable domain, its missing parts supplied by reference TRBV19 and TRBJ1-1, is DGGITQSPKYLFRKEGQNVTLSCEQNLNHDAMYWYRQDPGQGLRLIYYSQIVNDFQKGDIAEGYSVSREKKESFPLTVTSAQKNPTAFYLCASKVGSKRDVAFFGQGTRLTVV.

The V and J genes are TRBV27 and TRBJ2-7; a weak D match, TRBD1 (6 bases). This CDR3 is 15 amino acids long. CDR1 and CDR2 from the germline V gene are MNHEY and SMNVEV (reference sequence). Trimming pared 6 bases from V and 4 bases from J, leaving 19 bases between. This CDR3 is CASSRAGTPSYEQYF. CDR3 sequence (DNA): TGTGCCAGCAGCCGAGCCGGGACACCTTCTTACGAGCAGTACTTC.

This clone appeared a few times. The genes are TRBV6-5 and TRBJ1-1; perhaps TRBD1 as D (5 bases). Germline V gene lookup returns CDR1 MNHEY and CDR2 SVGAGI. V was cut by 4 bases and J by 1 base, with 13 bases left in between. The length of the CDR3 is 15 residues. The CDR3 region is CASSSRGGENTEAFF. The CDR3 DNA sequence: TGTGCCAGCAGTTCCCGGGGAGGGGAGAACACTGAAGCTTTCTTT.

J is TRBJ2-1 and V is TRBV28; possibly TRBD2 for D (5 bases). Between the trimmed V and J ends, which lost 5 bases and 2 bases, there was a span of 13 bases. Per the germline V gene, CDR1 is MDHEN and CDR2 is SYDVKM. The CDR3 loop spans 15 amino acids. CDR3 protein: CASSGGGQTYNEQFF. The CDR3 DNA reads TGTGCCAGCAGTGGTGGCGGGCAAACCTACAATGAGCAGTTCTTC.

The chain links TRBV3-1 (or the pseudogene TRBV3-2) to TRBJ2-7; 9 bases agree with TRBD2. The CDR3 extends over 14 amino acids. The germline CDR1 and CDR2 sequences are LGHDT and YNNKEL (reference sequence). V lost 3 bases to trimming and J lost 2 bases; unmatched junction nucleotides: 2. The CDR3 nucleotides read TGTGCCAGCAGCCAGACTAGCGGTACCTACGAGCAGTACTTC. This gives the protein CASSQTSGTYEQYF.